These 22 T cell receptor beta chains originate from one sample sequenced in a study of T cell repertoires in cytomegalovirus infection (dated by TCRdb to the late 2010s). For sequencing, an Illumina HiSeq 1500 was employed. The raw public data were reprocessed by TCRdb itself: fastp quality trimming at Q25, MiXCR clonotype calling, in-frame beta chains only. Rows are combined by CDR3 protein, so each entry shows the most common genes and DNA. Counted in this sample were roughly 300,000 distinct CDR3 sequences; more than 8% of them appeared once. Around 4.5% of the sample is held by the ten biggest clonotypes. Sample: PBMCs. Every receptor here comes from a human donor in good health (CMV status not recorded). Some clones in this sample may be carry-over from other donors' samples.

This clonotype was counted ten times or more. V gene TRBV7-3 combines with J gene TRBJ2-1; the match to TRBD2 covers 12 bases. Germline V gives CDR1 SGHTA, CDR2 FQGTGA. Trimming took 5 bases from V and 0 from J; bases not matched to a gene: 14. The CDR3 spans 20 residues. The CDR3 DNA sequence: TGTGCCAGCAGCCCCCGGACTAGCGGGATGCGATTTAGCTCCTACAATGAGCAGTTCTTC. Its protein is CASSPRTSGMRFSSYNEQFF. The variable domain in full, with the rest retrieved from reference TRBV7-3 and TRBJ2-1, is GAGVSQTPSNKVTEKGKYVELRCDPISGHTALYWYRQSLGQGPEFLIYFQGTGAADDSGLPNDRFFAVRPEGSVSTLKIQRTERGDSAVYLCASSPRTSGMRFSSYNEQFFGPGTRLTVL.

This clonotype was recorded at least ten times. The chain uses TRBV10-3 and TRBJ1-1; 7 bases are a match to TRBD1. This CDR3 has 13 residues. With 8 bases clipped from V and 7 bases from J, the junction kept 10 bases outside the gene matches. The germline CDR1 and CDR2 sequences are ENHRY and SYGVKD. CDR3 residues: CAIGQDSFGEAFF. The CDR3 DNA reads TGTGCCATCGGACAGGATAGTTTTGGTGAAGCTTTCTTT.

This clonotype was seen many times. V usage is TRBV7-9 and J usage is TRBJ2-3, with 13 bases aligning to TRBD2. J was trimmed by 5 bases and V by 5 bases; bases with no gene match: 7. The CDR3 is 16 amino acids. Germline V lookup: CDR1 SEHNR, CDR2 FQNEAQ (reference sequence). The CDR3 reads CASSAGLAGRGDTQYF. The CDR3 region has the DNA TGTGCCAGCAGCGCGGGACTAGCGGGGCGGGGAGATACGCAGTATTTT.

The gene calls are TRBV6-5 and TRBJ1-1, with 7 bases matching TRBD1. The CDR3 has 14 amino acids. Germline V gene lookup returns CDR1 MNHEY and CDR2 SVGAGI. J gave up 2 bases and V 4 bases, and 4 bases lay outside the gene matches. The chain's CDR3 is CASSSRGSNTEAFF. DNA for the CDR3: TGTGCCAGCAGTTCCAGGGGGAGTAACACTGAAGCTTTCTTT.

The chain couples TRBV11-1 to TRBJ2-1, with 11 positions matching TRBD2. The CDR3 runs to 15 residues. V dropped 5 bases and J dropped 5; count of bases not matched to a gene: 5. Germline loops: CDR1 SGHAT, CDR2 FQDESV (reference sequence). CDR3 sequence reads: CASSPTSGVNNEQFF. The CDR3 DNA reads TGTGCCAGCAGCCCGACTAGCGGGGTAAACAATGAGCAGTTCTTC.

This chain connects TRBV24-1 to TRBJ1-2; D unclear. CDR1 KGHDR and CDR2 SFDVKD come from the germline V gene. Between the trimmed V and J ends, which lost 3 bases and 1 base, there was a span of 8 bases. There are 14 residues in the CDR3. CDR3 sequence (DNA): TGTGCCACCAGTGATCGGACCGATAACTATGGCTACACCTTC. Amino acid sequence: CATSDRTDNYGYTF.

The CDR3 region has the DNA TGTGCCAGCAGGGGACTCTTGGAGCAGTACTTC. As protein: CASRGLLEQYF. This sequence joins TRBV25-1 and TRBJ2-7; maybe TRBD2 (6 bases). V lost 6 bases to trimming and J lost 7 bases, with 10 bases between them. The CDR3 is made up of 11 amino acids. Looked up from germline, CDR1 is MGHDK and CDR2 is SYGVNS.

This clonotype was picked up many times. This CDR3 reads CASSRTPESNQPQHF. CDR3 in DNA: TGTGCCAGCAGTAGGACACCAGAGAGCAATCAGCCCCAGCATTTT. The V call is TRBV6-1, the J call TRBJ1-5; a possible D gene is TRBD1 (5 bases). The germline gives CDR1 MNHNS, CDR2 SASEGT. V gave up 5 bases and J gave up 1 base, with 12 bases separating them. CDR3 size: 15 residues.

The chain couples TRBV6-6 to TRBJ1-5; TRBD1 might be the D (5 bases). Germline V gene data show CDR1 as MNHNY and CDR2 as SVGAGI (reference sequence). CDR3 length: 16 residues. V was clipped by 2 bases and J by 6 bases, with 17 bases between them. CDR3 sequence reads: CASSYELSVRGQPQHF. The CDR3 DNA is TGTGCCAGCAGTTACGAGTTATCTGTTAGGGGTCAGCCCCAGCATTTT.

At least ten counts were recorded for this clonotype. The chain links TRBV7-2 to TRBJ1-1; D call uncertain. In germline, CDR1 is SGHTA, CDR2 FQGNSA. V was cut by 7 bases and J by 0 bases, with 18 bases left in between. The CDR3 sequence is 16 residues long. CDR3 DNA sequence: TGTGCCAGCACCCGTTCAGAAACAAATTTGAACACTGAAGCTTTCTTT. Translation: CASTRSETNLNTEAFF.

The chain combines TRBV7-9 with TRBJ1-6, with a tentative D call TRBD1 (6 bases). V lost 5 bases to trimming and J lost 9 bases, with 17 bases between them. This CDR3 spans 15 amino acids. Germline values: CDR1 SEHNR, CDR2 FQNEAQ (reference sequence). The CDR3 nucleotides are TGTGCCAGCAGCGTAACAGGGAGTTACGGTTCACCCCTCCACTTT. Translated: CASSVTGSYGSPLHF.

The table lists this clonotype with many counts. The rearrangement links TRBV11-3 to TRBJ2-1; a weak D match, TRBD2 (5 bases). Looked up from germline, CDR1 is SGHNT and CDR2 is YENEEA. The V end was cut by 5 bases, the J end by 5 bases, with 13 bases between. The CDR3 is 14 amino acids. CDR3 in DNA: TGTGCCAGCAGCCCTGGTTGGACTGACAATGAGCAGTTCTTC. It translates to CASSPGWTDNEQFF.

This rearrangement joins TRBV4-2 to TRBJ1-4; 8 bases are a match to TRBD1. CDR1 LGHNA and CDR2 YNFKEQ come from the germline V gene. The CDR3 is 17 residues long. J lost 6 bases, V lost 1 base, and 10 bases had no gene match. CDR3 DNA: TGTGCCAGCAGCCAAGGACAGGGGATGCCTCGGGATGAAAAACTGTTTTTT. Translated: CASSQGQGMPRDEKLFF.

The sample holds many counts of this clonotype. The rearrangement joins TRBV28 to TRBJ1-2; TRBD1 agrees at 9 bases. Looked up from germline, CDR1 is MDHEN and CDR2 is SYDVKM. V lost 5 bases to trimming and J lost 2 bases; unmatched junction nucleotides: 3. This CDR3 has 14 residues. The CDR3 is CASSGQGKNYGYTF. The CDR3 DNA is TGTGCCAGCAGTGGACAGGGGAAGAACTATGGCTACACCTTC.

This clonotype was seen a handful of times. The genes are TRBV6-1 and TRBJ2-5; TRBD1 matches at 9 bases. The junction had 5 bases not matched to a gene; V was cut back by 4 bases and J by 5 bases. CDR3 length equals 14 residues. CDR1 and CDR2 (germline): MNHNS, SASEGT. CDR3 protein: CASSGYGQGETQYF. DNA of the CDR3: TGTGCCAGCAGTGGATATGGACAGGGGGAGACCCAGTACTTC.

This clonotype came up many times. This chain connects TRBV7-3 to TRBJ2-3; D not resolved. The V gene lost 4 bases and the J gene lost 2 bases, with 10 bases spanning the gap. The CDR3 is 14 amino acids. CDR1 and CDR2 from the germline V gene are SGHTA and FQGTGA. The CDR3, as DNA: TGTGCCAGCAGCTCCCCGGGTTTCACAGATACGCAGTATTTT. Its protein is CASSSPGFTDTQYF. Full variable domain (outside the CDR3, taken from reference TRBV7-3 and TRBJ2-3): GAGVSQTPSNKVTEKGKYVELRCDPISGHTALYWYRQSLGQGPEFLIYFQGTGAADDSGLPNDRFFAVRPEGSVSTLKIQRTERGDSAVYLCASSSPGFTDTQYFGPGTRLTVL.

V is TRBV30 and J is TRBJ1-2; a weak D match, TRBD1 (5 bases). V gave up 0 bases and J gave up 7 bases, with 12 bases separating them. CDR3 size: 13 residues. Per germline, CDR1 GTSNPN and CDR2 SVGIG (reference sequence). The CDR3 loop reads CAWSVTTGRGYTF. The CDR3 bases are TGTGCCTGGAGTGTAACAACGGGACGTGGCTACACCTTC.

The chain uses TRBV4-3 and TRBJ2-1; 8 positions match TRBD2. The J segment lost 7 bases and the V segment lost 5 bases, leaving 10 bases of the junction unmatched. CDR3 length equals 15 residues. Germline CDR1 and CDR2: LGHNA and YSLEER. CDR3 nucleotide sequence: TGCGCCAGCAGCGTACGGAATAGCGGGACGAATGAGCAGTTCTTC. Protein product: CASSVRNSGTNEQFF.

This clonotype was detected many times. CDR3 DNA: TGTGCCAGCAGCTTAGGGACTAGCGCCGTAAATGAGCAGTTCTTC. Translated: CASSLGTSAVNEQFF. The chain has TRBV7-9 and TRBJ2-1, with 9 bases fitting TRBD2. V gave up 1 base and J gave up 7 bases; unmatched junction bases: 5. The CDR3 runs 15 residues. CDR1 is SEHNR and CDR2 is FQNEAQ in the germline V gene (reference sequence).

This clonotype was detected only a few times. The CDR3 DNA sequence: TGTGCCAGCAGTTGGAAGGGGGCCACTGAAGCTTTCTTT. Translation: CASSWKGATEAFF. The gene calls are TRBV6-5 and TRBJ1-1; TRBD1 aligns across 7 bases. V shed 4 bases, J shed 4 bases, and the junction held 3 bases outside the gene matches. CDR1 and CDR2 from the germline V gene are MNHEY and SVGAGI. This CDR3 spans 13 amino acids.

The rearrangement joins TRBV12-5 to TRBJ2-1; D is unclear. This CDR3 contains 12 residues. The germline gives CDR1 LGHNT, CDR2 FRNRAP. V was cut by 1 base and J by 4 bases, with 2 bases left in between. CDR3 sequence: CASGLGYNEQFF. In DNA, the CDR3 is TGTGCTAGTGGTTTGGGATACAATGAGCAGTTCTTC.

This clonotype appeared many times. CDR3 DNA: TGTGCCAGCAGCTTAGTGGGGGCCATGAGAAGCACAGATACGCAGTATTTT. Its translation is CASSLVGAMRSTDTQYF. The chain carries TRBV7-2 and TRBJ2-3, with D tentatively TRBD1 (6 bases). The CDR3 runs to 17 residues. The V gene lost 1 base and the J gene lost 0 bases, with 14 bases spanning the gap. Germline V lookup: CDR1 SGHTA, CDR2 FQGNSA. Full variable domain (outside the CDR3, taken from reference TRBV7-2 and TRBJ2-3): GAGVSQSPSNKVTEKGKDVELRCDPISGHTALYWYRQSLGQGLEFLIYFQGNSAPDKSGLPSDRFSAERTGGSVSTLTIQRTQQEDSAVYLCASSLVGAMRSTDTQYFGPGTRLTVL.